The clone carrying this T cell receptor beta chain was seen at least ten times. As the template, RNA transcripts were used to amplify TCR beta CDR3 regions. The library came from an HTBI-primed first-round RT-PCR and a second-round multiplex PCR. TCRdb re-derived calls from the multiplex PCR reads in MiXCR, one entry per CDR3 protein. The sample lists roughly 380,000 distinct CDR3 sequences, 15% occurring once. This specimen comes from a study of Graves' ophthalmopathy and Graves' hyperthyroidism. The V end lost 6 bases, the J end lost 1 base, and 13 bases lay between the germline ends. The germline gives CDR1 ENHRY, CDR2 SYGVKD. The CDR3 has 15 amino acids.

The rearrangement uses TRBV10-3 and TRBJ1-5, with D possibly being TRBD1 (6 bases). Material for sequencing was peripheral blood. The clonotype comes from a woman aged 18-29 years with stable Graves' hyperthyroidism. As DNA, the CDR3 is TGTGCCATCAGCGAACAGGGTCCCAGCAATCAGCCCCAGCATTTT. The encoded protein is CAISEQGPSNQPQHF.